This T cell receptor (beta chain) was recovered during a study of cytomegalovirus exposure and HLA in healthy donors. The PCR had 60 Vbeta and 13 Jbeta primers. Libraries were prepared by immunoSEQ multiplex PCR; TCRdb keeps only in-frame clonotypes and omits some of them. The profile shows around 84,000 clones, roughly 80% of them singletons. V was trimmed by 6 bases and J by 7 bases, leaving 18 bases between them. Per the germline V gene, CDR1 is ENHRY and CDR2 is SYGVKD. The CDR3 extends over 14 amino acids. The TCR sequence derives from a man in his fifties in good health and CMV-seronegative. The chain employs TRBV10-3 and TRBJ1-1, with TRBD1 as a possible D gene (6 bases). The sample was PBMCs. CDR3: CAIRGSGKQGEAFF. Here the CDR3 DNA reads TGTGCCATCAGAGGGTCAGGGAAACAGGGTGAAGCTTTCTTT.